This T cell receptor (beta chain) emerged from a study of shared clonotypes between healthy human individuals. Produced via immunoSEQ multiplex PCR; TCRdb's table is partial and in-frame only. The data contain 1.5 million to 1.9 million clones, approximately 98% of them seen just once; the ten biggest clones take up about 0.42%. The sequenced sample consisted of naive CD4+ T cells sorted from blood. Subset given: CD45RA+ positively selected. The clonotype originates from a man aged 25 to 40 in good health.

In nucleotides, the CDR3 is TGTGCCAGCAGTTTCCCCAGAGGTCTAGCGGGAGCCAACGAGCAGTTCTTC. This sequence encodes CASSFPRGLAGANEQFF. The chain combines TRBV28 with TRBJ2-1, with 10 bases identical to TRBD2. Germline V CDR1 and CDR2: MDHEN, SYDVKM. The CDR3 sequence is 17 residues long. J was trimmed by 10 bases and V by 3 bases; bases with no gene match: 15.